This T cell receptor beta chain comes out of a study of OX40 agonist ivuxolimab in advanced cancers. Findings and caveats of the study: By week 6 at 0.1 to 3.0 mg/kg, blood CD4+ and CD8+ T cells had expanded clonally.

Trimming removed 5 bases from V and 0 bases from J, with 20 bases in between. The CDR3 loop spans 18 amino acids. The germline CDR1 and CDR2 sequences are MDHEN and SYDVKM. Clones were read by immunoSEQ multiplex PCR, and TCRdb kept only the in-frame ones, dropping some. The sample yields tens of thousands of clones, just under 90% seen once. On this clone: Its target is not known.

Sequencing was performed on CD4+ or CD8+ T cells sorted from blood, taken in a trial of the OX40 agonist ivuxolimab. This TCR was recovered from an adult with an advanced solid tumor such as melanoma, head and neck, liver or kidney cancer. V is TRBV28 and J is TRBJ1-3; D is uncertain. For the CDR3, the DNA is TGTGCCAGCAGTCCGTTACTTTTGGACGGCCTCTCTGGAAACACCATATATTTT. This sequence encodes CASSPLLLDGLSGNTIYF. Variable domain in full (rest from reference TRBV28 and TRBJ1-3): DVKVTQSSRYLVKRTGEKVFLECVQDMDHENMFWYRQDPGLGLRLIYFSYDVKMKEKGDIPEGYSVSREKKERFSLILESASTNQTSMYLCASSPLLLDGLSGNTIYFGEGSWLTVV.